The next 30 T cell receptor beta chains were all read from a single sample in a study of a mutant IDH1 vaccine in newly diagnosed glioma. Documented time point: week 23, last vaccination. One vaccine dose held 300 ug of mutant IDH1 20-mer peptide and came with topical imiquimod. Measured with immunoSEQ multiplex PCR; TCRdb has only the in-frame clones, and not every one. The repertoire holds 41,000 or so clones, with more than 60% as singletons. No antigen is known for these receptors. The sequences come from PBMCs, collected from a glioma patient whose treatment included an IDH1 peptide vaccine. The receptor source for this set is a woman in her thirties or forties with glioma. Some clones in this sample may be carry-over from other donors' samples.

The V gene is TRBV4-2, the J gene TRBJ2-3, with TRBD2 matching 12 bases. Germline CDR1 LGHNA, CDR2 YNFKEQ. The CDR3 runs 18 residues. Losses at the gene ends were 2 bases for V and 4 bases for J; bases not matched to a gene: 10. CDR3 amino acids: CASSQPSGRASNADTQYF. The CDR3, as DNA: TGTGCCAGCAGCCAACCTAGCGGGAGGGCCTCAAACGCAGATACGCAGTATTTT.

The genes are TRBV9 and TRBJ1-1; TRBD1 is a possible D gene (6 bases). The CDR3 extends over 14 amino acids. In germline, CDR1 is SGDLS, CDR2 YYNGEE. Deletions cut 2 bases from V and 1 base from J, with 9 bases between. In DNA, the CDR3 is TGTGCCAGCAGCGTCGGACAGACGAACACTGAAGCTTTCTTT. As protein: CASSVGQTNTEAFF.

CDR3 amino acids: CASLTAGAITGELFF. In nucleotides, the CDR3 is TGTGCCAGCTTAACAGCGGGAGCGATCACCGGGGAGCTGTTTTTT. This rearrangement joins TRBV5-4 to TRBJ2-2; the match to TRBD2 covers 8 bases. The germline CDR1 and CDR2 sequences are SGHNT and YYREEE (reference sequence). The CDR3 contains 15 residues. Trimming took 7 bases from V and 4 from J; bases not matched to a gene: 9.

Notes on this clone: Germline and junction disagree at one end, which may indicate a read error. The genes are TRBV5-4 and TRBJ2-2; weak D call: TRBD2 (5 bases). CDR1 is SGHNT and CDR2 is YYREEE in the germline V gene (reference sequence). The CDR3 length is 14 residues. CDR3 coding DNA: TGTGCCAGCAGTGAGCCCGTAGAACACCGGGGAGCTGTTTTT. This codes for CASSEPVEHRGAVF.

This clone appeared a single time. This rearrangement joins TRBV7-9 to TRBJ2-7; D not resolved. V gave up 2 bases and J gave up 3 bases, with 17 bases separating them. CDR1 and CDR2 from the germline V gene are SEHNR and FQNEAQ (reference sequence). The CDR3 sequence is 16 residues long. CDR3 in DNA: TGTGCCAGCAGCTTAAATCGGCAGGCAGGACGCTACGAGCAGTACTTC. Amino acid sequence: CASSLNRQAGRYEQYF.

V usage is TRBV5-5 and J usage is TRBJ1-2; TRBD1 is a possible D gene (5 bases). V was trimmed by 0 bases and J by 7 bases, leaving 10 bases between them. Germline CDR1 and CDR2: SGHKS and YYEKEE (reference sequence). CDR3 length: 13 amino acids. The CDR3 coding sequence is TGTGCCAGCAGCTTGGCAGGGAGTTTTGGCTACACCTTC. Amino acid sequence: CASSLAGSFGYTF.

The DNA of the CDR3 is TGCGCCAGCAGTCGGGATGGAGGCAATCAGCCCCAGCATTTT. This sequence encodes CASSRDGGNQPQHF. The V and J genes are TRBV5-1 and TRBJ1-5; D is ambiguous. V was trimmed by 5 bases and J by 2 bases, leaving 11 bases between them. CDR3 length equals 14 residues. Germline V lookup: CDR1 SGHRS, CDR2 YFSETQ. The full variable domain, rest sourced from reference TRBV5-1 and TRBJ1-5, is KAGVTQTPRYLIKTRGQQVTLSCSPISGHRSVSWYQQTPGQGLQFLFEYFSETQRNKGNFPGRFSGRQFSNSRSEMNVSTLELGDSALYLCASSRDGGNQPQHFGDGTRLSIL.

The V gene is TRBV19, the J gene TRBJ2-1; 13 nucleotides align to TRBD2. V lost 5 bases, J lost 0 bases, and 7 bases stayed unmatched. Germline-derived CDR1 and CDR2 are LNHDA and SQIVND (reference sequence). This CDR3 is built from 18 residues. Written as DNA, the CDR3 is TGTGCCAGTAGTTCAGGGACTAGCGGGACAAGCTCCTACAATGAGCAGTTCTTC. Amino acid sequence: CASSSGTSGTSSYNEQFF. Based on the CDR3 plus reference TRBV19 and TRBJ2-1, the full variable domain is DGGITQSPKYLFRKEGQNVTLSCEQNLNHDAMYWYRQDPGQGLRLIYYSQIVNDFQKGDIAEGYSVSREKKESFPLTVTSAQKNPTAFYLCASSSGTSGTSSYNEQFFGPGTRLTVL.

The chain recombines TRBV21-1 with TRBJ2-1; TRBD2 was called by the table and not checked on the DNA. TRBV21-1 is a recognized pseudogene. The CDR3 has 18 amino acids. The CDR3 DNA reads as TGTGCCAGCAGCAATGTTAGCGGGGGGACCAGCCCTTACAATGAGCAGTTCTTC. Residues: CASSNVSGGTSPYNEQFF.

The chain's CDR3 is CATLKGHYRKYSYEQYF. In DNA, the CDR3 is TGTGCCACCCTAAAAGGACACTATCGCAAATACTCCTACGAGCAGTACTTC. The chain links TRBV19 to TRBJ2-7; TRBD1 might be the D (5 bases). The CDR3 covers 17 residues. The V end was cut by 10 bases, the J end by 0 bases, with 25 bases between. From germline, CDR1 is LNHDA and CDR2 SQIVND (reference sequence).

The chain uses TRBV6-4 and TRBJ2-1; D might be TRBD1 or TRBD2, each matching 6 bases. CDR1 and CDR2 from the germline V gene are MRHNA and SNTAGT. The V end was cut by 0 bases, the J end by 10 bases, with 10 bases between. The CDR3 is 13 residues long. CDR3: CASSDSKGGEQFF. CDR3 nucleotide sequence: TGTGCCAGCAGTGACTCTAAGGGGGGCGAGCAGTTCTTC.

In its sample, this clone was seen a few times. The J gene is TRBJ1-2, the V gene TRBV28, with 7 bases identical to TRBD1. The CDR3 has 15 amino acids. Per the germline V gene, CDR1 is MDHEN and CDR2 is SYDVKM. J was trimmed by 5 bases and V by 6 bases; bases with no gene match: 12. CDR3 amino acids: CASRSRWTGDYGYTF. The CDR3, as DNA: TGTGCCAGCAGGTCGCGTTGGACAGGTGATTATGGCTACACCTTC.

V usage is TRBV6-1 and J usage is TRBJ2-7, with 9 bases identical to TRBD1. This CDR3 comprises 13 residues. With V trimmed by 6 bases and J by 6 bases, 6 bases remained unmatched. The V gene's germline CDR1 is MNHNS and CDR2 SASEGT. CDR3 amino acids: CASRGQGNREQYF. CDR3 DNA: TGTGCCAGCAGGGGACAGGGCAACCGCGAGCAGTACTTC.

The chain has TRBV6-5 and TRBJ2-3, with a weak D call TRBD1 (5 bases). The CDR3 extends over 13 amino acids. The V and J ends lost 4 bases and 6 bases respectively, with 11 bases between them. Germline CDR1 and CDR2: MNHEY and SVGAGI. The CDR3 spells CASSWAGSDTQYF. As DNA, the CDR3 is TGTGCCAGCAGTTGGGCAGGGTCGGATACGCAGTATTTT.

This clone was seen once. J is TRBJ2-3 and V is TRBV15, with 7 bases aligning to TRBD1. From germline, CDR1 is LNHNV and CDR2 YYDKDF (reference sequence). The length of the CDR3 is 16 residues. V shed 3 bases, J shed 3 bases, and the junction held 9 bases outside the gene matches. The CDR3 DNA reads TGTGCCACCAGCAGGCGACAGGGAGAGTTGACAGATACGCAGTATTTT. Amino acid sequence: CATSRRQGELTDTQYF. Full variable domain (missing parts from reference TRBV15 and TRBJ2-3): DAMVIQNPRYQVTQFGKPVTLSCSQTLNHNVMYWYQQKSSQAPKLLFHYYDKDFNNEADTPDNFQSRRPNTSFCFLDIRSPGLGDTAMYLCATSRRQGELTDTQYFGPGTRLTVL.

The J gene is TRBJ1-1, the V gene TRBV27; D unresolved. Germline V CDR1 and CDR2: MNHEY, SMNVEV (reference sequence). The CDR3 is 13 residues long. The V end was cut by 1 base, the J end by 6 bases, with 9 bases between. DNA of the CDR3: TGTGCCAGCAGTTTATTCTTGGGGTCTGAAGCTTTCTTT. It encodes CASSLFLGSEAFF.

V usage is TRBV5-1 and J usage is TRBJ1-2, with D tentatively TRBD1 (5 bases). Per germline, CDR1 SGHRS and CDR2 YFSETQ. V lost 4 bases and J lost 10, with 17 bases in between. CDR3 size: 13 residues. The CDR3 nucleotides read TGCGCCAGCAGCGAGGGGAGAGTTACAGACTACACCTTC. It is translated as CASSEGRVTDYTF.

The rearrangement joins TRBV2 to TRBJ1-1, with 8 nucleotides matching TRBD1. Germline V lookup: CDR1 SNHLY, CDR2 FYNNEI. The CDR3 is made up of 13 amino acids. Trimming at V came to 6 bases and at J to 5 bases, leaving 5 bases not matched to a gene. The CDR3 DNA reads TGTGCCAGCAGGACTGACAGGGGAACTGAAGCTTTCTTT. It codes for CASRTDRGTEAFF. Full variable domain (missing parts from reference TRBV2 and TRBJ1-1): EPEVTQTPSHQVTQMGQEVILRCVPISNHLYFYWYRQILGQKVEFLVSFYNNEISEKSEIFDDQFSVERPDGSNFTLKIRSTKLEDSAMYFCASRTDRGTEAFFGQGTRLTVV.

The rearrangement links TRBV7-2 to TRBJ1-1; D is uncertain. The CDR3 extends over 13 amino acids. From germline, CDR1 is SGHTA and CDR2 FQGNSA. Between the trimmed V and J ends, which lost 4 bases and 0 bases, there was a span of 6 bases. CDR3 DNA: TGTGCCAGCAGCTCATGGATGAACACTGAAGCTTTCTTT. It yields the protein CASSSWMNTEAFF. Complete variable domain (other parts from reference TRBV7-2 and TRBJ1-1): GAGVSQSPSNKVTEKGKDVELRCDPISGHTALYWYRQSLGQGLEFLIYFQGNSAPDKSGLPSDRFSAERTGGSVSTLTIQRTQQEDSAVYLCASSSWMNTEAFFGQGTRLTVV.

The chain has TRBV5-1 and TRBJ2-7; D is uncertain. V lost 0 bases to trimming and J lost 2 bases, with 6 bases between them. CDR3 size: 13 residues. CDR1 SGHRS and CDR2 YFSETQ come from the germline V gene. The CDR3 DNA reads as TGCGCCAGCAGCTTGGACGGACCCTACGAGCAGTACTTC. Its protein is CASSLDGPYEQYF.

This chain uses TRBV6-5 with TRBJ1-4, with D perhaps matching TRBD1 (5 bases). In germline, CDR1 is MNHEY, CDR2 SVGAGI. The CDR3 totals 14 residues. V gave up 6 bases and J gave up 1 base, with 9 bases separating them. DNA of the CDR3: TGTGCCAGCAGAGAACAGGAAACTAATGAAAAACTGTTTTTT. Translating gives CASREQETNEKLFF.

This chain links TRBV9 with TRBJ2-7; D may match TRBD1 or TRBD2 (6 bases each). The CDR3 covers 15 residues. Between the trimmed V and J ends, which lost 0 bases and 5 bases, there was a span of 15 bases. The germline V gene encodes CDR1 SGDLS and CDR2 YYNGEE. The CDR3 DNA is TGTGCCAGCAGCGTAGATCCGGGGGCGGGGAACGAGCAGTACTTC. It encodes CASSVDPGAGNEQYF.

In DNA form, the CDR3 reads TGTGCCAGCAGCCGAGACCTTAGTCGAGAAGAGCAGTACTTC. This encodes CASSRDLSREEQYF. V is TRBV7-2 and J is TRBJ2-7; unclear D gene. The CDR3 is 14 residues long. Trimming removed 5 bases at V and 7 bases at J, with 18 bases between. Looked up from germline, CDR1 is SGHTA and CDR2 is FQGNSA. Together with reference TRBV7-2 and TRBJ2-7, the CDR3 gives the full variable domain: GAGVSQSPSNKVTEKGKDVELRCDPISGHTALYWYRQSLGQGLEFLIYFQGNSAPDKSGLPSDRFSAERTGGSVSTLTIQRTQQEDSAVYLCASSRDLSREEQYFGPGTRLTVT.

In its sample, this clone was seen a few times. V is TRBV11-3 and J is TRBJ1-2; 9 nucleotides line up with TRBD1. Trimming took 7 bases from V and 7 from J; bases not matched to a gene: 10. The CDR3 contains 14 residues. Germline loops: CDR1 SGHNT, CDR2 YENEEA. The CDR3 spells CASTPHRGQGGYTF. In DNA, the CDR3 is TGTGCCAGCACGCCCCACAGGGGGCAGGGTGGCTACACCTTC. The whole variable domain, remainder taken from reference TRBV11-3 and TRBJ1-2, is EAGVVQSPRYKIIEKKQPVAFWCNPISGHNTLYWYLQNLGQGPELLIRYENEEAVDDSQLPKDRFSAERLKGVDSTLKIQPAELGDSAVYLCASTPHRGQGGYTFGSGTRLTVV.

V gene TRBV9 combines with J gene TRBJ1-5; no reliable D call. Trimming cost V 0 bases and J 0 bases, with 7 bases left between them. The V gene's germline CDR1 is SGDLS and CDR2 YYNGEE. The CDR3 runs to 15 residues. DNA for the CDR3: TGTGCCAGCAGCGTAGGTGTCACTAGCAATCAGCCCCAGCATTTT. Its translation: CASSVGVTSNQPQHF.

This clone was counted a few times. V usage is TRBV5-1 and J usage is TRBJ2-1; 10 bases fit TRBD2. The V gene's germline CDR1 is SGHRS and CDR2 YFSETQ. V lost 0 bases, J lost 9 bases, and 9 bases stayed unmatched. The CDR3 is made up of 16 amino acids. CDR3 loop: CASSLALSSGRAEQFF. In DNA, the CDR3 is TGCGCCAGCAGCTTGGCCCTTTCTAGCGGGAGAGCTGAGCAGTTCTTC.

This CDR3 reads CASSAQPGTATSVNYGYTF. CDR3 in DNA: TGTGCCAGCAGCGCCCAGCCCGGGACCGCCACCTCGGTTAACTATGGCTACACCTTC. The J gene is TRBJ1-2, the V gene TRBV9; D perhaps matches TRBD1 (5 bases). V lost 3 bases to trimming and J lost 1 base, with 25 bases between them. The CDR3 runs 19 residues. CDR1 is SGDLS, CDR2 YYNGEE, per germline.

The V call is TRBV27, the J call TRBJ2-7; possible D gene TRBD1, 5 bases. The CDR3 totals 16 residues. V was trimmed by 6 bases and J by 2 bases, leaving 20 bases between them. Germline V gives CDR1 MNHEY, CDR2 SMNVEV (reference sequence). Here the CDR3 DNA reads TGTGCCAGCAGCTTCCAGGGTGTCCTTGGTGCCTACGAGCAGTACTTC. Protein product: CASSFQGVLGAYEQYF.

This clone was detected once. The V and J genes are TRBV9 and TRBJ2-7; 10 nucleotides match TRBD2. V lost 3 bases, J lost 4 bases, and 1 base stayed unmatched. The CDR3 is made up of 13 amino acids. Germline CDR1 is SGDLS and CDR2 is YYNGEE. The CDR3 DNA sequence: TGTGCCAGCAGCGCTAGCGGGAGTTACGAGCAGTACTTC. Its protein is CASSASGSYEQYF. Combining the CDR3 with reference TRBV9 and TRBJ2-7 gives the whole variable domain DSGVTQTPKHLITATGQRVTLRCSPRSGDLSVYWYQQSLDQGLQFLIQYYNGEERAKGNILERFSAQQFPDLHSELNLSSLELGDSALYFCASSASGSYEQYFGPGTRLTVT.

The CDR3, as DNA: TGTGCCAGCAGCTTAGAGGAGGGACTGGGCTACACCTTC. Its translation: CASSLEEGLGYTF. This chain uses TRBV7-2 with TRBJ1-2, with TRBD1 as a possible D gene (5 bases). The germline gives CDR1 SGHTA, CDR2 FQGNSA. This CDR3 contains 13 residues. V was clipped by 1 base and J by 8 bases, with 11 bases between them.